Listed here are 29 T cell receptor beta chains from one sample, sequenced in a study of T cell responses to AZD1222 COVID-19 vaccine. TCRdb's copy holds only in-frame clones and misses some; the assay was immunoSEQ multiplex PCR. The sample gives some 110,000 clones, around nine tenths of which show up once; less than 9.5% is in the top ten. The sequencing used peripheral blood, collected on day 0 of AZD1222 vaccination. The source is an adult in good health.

CDR3 DNA: TGTGCCAGCAGCCAAGGGGGCCTATCAGGGCAGCCCCAGCATTTT. Residues: CASSQGGLSGQPQHF. V usage is TRBV3-1 (or the pseudogene TRBV3-2) and J usage is TRBJ1-5, with D perhaps matching TRBD1 (5 bases). Germline lookup yields CDR1 LGHDT and CDR2 YNNKEL (reference sequence). V shed 1 base and J shed 7 bases, with 14 bases lying between them. This CDR3 contains 15 residues.

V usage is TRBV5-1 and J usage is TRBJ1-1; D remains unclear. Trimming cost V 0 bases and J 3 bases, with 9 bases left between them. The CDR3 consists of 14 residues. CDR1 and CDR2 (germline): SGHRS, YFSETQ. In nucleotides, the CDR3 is TGCGCCAGCAGCTTGGCGATAAAGGACACTGAAGCTTTCTTT. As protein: CASSLAIKDTEAFF.

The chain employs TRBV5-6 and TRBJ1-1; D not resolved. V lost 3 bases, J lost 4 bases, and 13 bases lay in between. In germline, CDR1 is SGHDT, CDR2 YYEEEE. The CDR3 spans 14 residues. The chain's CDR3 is CASSSLYGGTEAFF. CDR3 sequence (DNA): TGTGCCAGCAGCTCCCTGTACGGAGGCACTGAAGCTTTCTTT.

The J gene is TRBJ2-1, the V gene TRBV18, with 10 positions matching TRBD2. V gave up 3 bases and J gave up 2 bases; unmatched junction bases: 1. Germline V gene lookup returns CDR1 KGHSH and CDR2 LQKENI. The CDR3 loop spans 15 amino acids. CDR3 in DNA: TGTGCCAGCTCACCCGGACTAGCGGCCTACAATGAGCAGTTCTTC. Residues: CASSPGLAAYNEQFF.

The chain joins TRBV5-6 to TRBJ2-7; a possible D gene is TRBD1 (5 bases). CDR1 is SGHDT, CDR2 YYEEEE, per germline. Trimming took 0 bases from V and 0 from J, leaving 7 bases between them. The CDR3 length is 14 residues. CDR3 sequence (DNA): TGTGCCAGCAGCTTGGGGGGCATCTCCTACGAGCAGTACTTC. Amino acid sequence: CASSLGGISYEQYF.

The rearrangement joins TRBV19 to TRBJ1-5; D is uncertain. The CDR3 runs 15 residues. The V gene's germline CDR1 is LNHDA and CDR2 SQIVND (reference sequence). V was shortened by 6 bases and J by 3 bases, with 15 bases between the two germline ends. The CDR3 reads CASRRSNQPNQPQHF. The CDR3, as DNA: TGTGCCAGTAGGAGGTCCAACCAGCCCAATCAGCCCCAGCATTTT. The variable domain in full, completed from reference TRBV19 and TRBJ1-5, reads DGGITQSPKYLFRKEGQNVTLSCEQNLNHDAMYWYRQDPGQGLRLIYYSQIVNDFQKGDIAEGYSVSREKKESFPLTVTSAQKNPTAFYLCASRRSNQPNQPQHFGDGTRLSIL.

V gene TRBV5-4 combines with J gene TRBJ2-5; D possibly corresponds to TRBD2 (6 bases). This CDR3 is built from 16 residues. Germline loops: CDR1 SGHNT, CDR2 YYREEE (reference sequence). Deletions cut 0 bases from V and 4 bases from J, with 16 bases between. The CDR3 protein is CASSLEGSGLGETQYF. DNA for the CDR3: TGTGCCAGCAGCTTGGAAGGTAGCGGCCTGGGAGAGACCCAGTACTTC.

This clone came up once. The CDR3 is CASSPGNGNQPQHF. The DNA of the CDR3 is TGTGCCAGCTCACCAGGGAATGGCAATCAGCCCCAGCATTTT. The rearrangement joins TRBV18 to TRBJ1-5, with D hard to call. CDR1 KGHSH and CDR2 LQKENI come from the germline V gene. V was cut by 2 bases and J by 2 bases, with 7 bases left in between. The CDR3 runs 14 residues.

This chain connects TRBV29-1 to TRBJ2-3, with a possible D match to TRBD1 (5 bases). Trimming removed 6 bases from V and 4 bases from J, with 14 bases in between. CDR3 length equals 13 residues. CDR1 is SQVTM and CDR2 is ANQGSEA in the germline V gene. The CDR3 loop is CSVTDILPDTQYF. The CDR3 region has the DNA TGCAGCGTGACAGATATTTTGCCAGATACGCAGTATTTT.

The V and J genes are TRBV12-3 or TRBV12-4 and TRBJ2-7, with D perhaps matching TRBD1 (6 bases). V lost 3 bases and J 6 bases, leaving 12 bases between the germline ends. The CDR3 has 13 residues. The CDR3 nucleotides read TGTGCCAGCAGTTTTCTGGGGGCTATCGAGCAGTACTTC. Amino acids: CASSFLGAIEQYF.

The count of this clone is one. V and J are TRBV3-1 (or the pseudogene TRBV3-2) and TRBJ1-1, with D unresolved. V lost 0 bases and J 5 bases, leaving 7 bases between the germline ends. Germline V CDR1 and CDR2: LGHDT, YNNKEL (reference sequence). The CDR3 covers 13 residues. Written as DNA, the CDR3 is TGTGCCAGCAGCCAAGAATTCCGGACTGAAGCTTTCTTT. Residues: CASSQEFRTEAFF.

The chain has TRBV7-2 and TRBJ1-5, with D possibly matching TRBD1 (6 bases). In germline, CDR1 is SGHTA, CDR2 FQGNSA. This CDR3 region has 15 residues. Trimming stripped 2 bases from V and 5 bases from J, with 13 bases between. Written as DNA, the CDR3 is TGTGCCAGCAGCTTAAGGTCAGGGGCGCATCAGCCCCAGCATTTT. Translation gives CASSLRSGAHQPQHF.

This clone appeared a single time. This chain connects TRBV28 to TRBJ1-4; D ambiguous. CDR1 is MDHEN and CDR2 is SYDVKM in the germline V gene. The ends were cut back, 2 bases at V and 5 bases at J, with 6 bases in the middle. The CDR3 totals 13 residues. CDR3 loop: CASSLQRNEKLFF. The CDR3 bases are TGTGCCAGCAGTTTACAGAGGAATGAAAAACTGTTTTTT. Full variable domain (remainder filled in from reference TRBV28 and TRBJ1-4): DVKVTQSSRYLVKRTGEKVFLECVQDMDHENMFWYRQDPGLGLRLIYFSYDVKMKEKGDIPEGYSVSREKKERFSLILESASTNQTSMYLCASSLQRNEKLFFGSGTQLSVL.

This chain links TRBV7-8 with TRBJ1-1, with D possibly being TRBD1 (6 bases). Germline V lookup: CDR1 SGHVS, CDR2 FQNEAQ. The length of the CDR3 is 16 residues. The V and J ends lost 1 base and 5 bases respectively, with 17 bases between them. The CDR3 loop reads CASSLGVSGGATEAFF. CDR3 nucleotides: TGTGCCAGCAGCTTAGGAGTGTCGGGGGGCGCAACTGAAGCTTTCTTT.

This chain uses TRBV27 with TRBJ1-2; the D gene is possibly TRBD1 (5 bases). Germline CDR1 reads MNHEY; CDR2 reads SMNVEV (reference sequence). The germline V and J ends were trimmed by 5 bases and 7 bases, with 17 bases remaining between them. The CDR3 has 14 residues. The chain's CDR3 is CASSNTGVFLGYTF. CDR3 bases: TGTGCCAGCAGTAACACGGGGGTCTTCCTTGGCTACACCTTC.

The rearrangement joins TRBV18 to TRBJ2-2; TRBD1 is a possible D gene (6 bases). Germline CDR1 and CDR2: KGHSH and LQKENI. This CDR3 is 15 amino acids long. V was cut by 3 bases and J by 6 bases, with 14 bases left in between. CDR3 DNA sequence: TGTGCCAGCTCACCCAGGGACACCGCCGCCGGGGAGCTGTTTTTT. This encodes CASSPRDTAAGELFF.

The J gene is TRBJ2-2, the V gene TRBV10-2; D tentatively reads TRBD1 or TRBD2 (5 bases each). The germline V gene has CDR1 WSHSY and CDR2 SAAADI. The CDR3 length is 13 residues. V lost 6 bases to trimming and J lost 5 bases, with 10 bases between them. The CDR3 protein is CASRGPTTGELFF. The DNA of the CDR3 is TGCGCCAGCAGGGGACCGACAACCGGGGAGCTGTTTTTT.

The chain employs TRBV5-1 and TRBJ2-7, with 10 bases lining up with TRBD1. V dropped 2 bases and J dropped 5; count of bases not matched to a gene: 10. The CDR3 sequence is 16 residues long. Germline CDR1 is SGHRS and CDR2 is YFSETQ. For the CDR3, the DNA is TGCGCCAGCAGCTTAGTCCGGGACAGGGGTTTCCACGAGCAGTACTTC. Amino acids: CASSLVRDRGFHEQYF.

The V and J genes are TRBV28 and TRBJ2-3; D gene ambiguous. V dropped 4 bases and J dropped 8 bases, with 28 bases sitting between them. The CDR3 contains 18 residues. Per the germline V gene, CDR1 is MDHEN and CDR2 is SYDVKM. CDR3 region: CASSSPQPFGRASGTQYF. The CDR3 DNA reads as TGTGCCAGCAGTTCCCCGCAGCCGTTCGGTCGTGCGTCAGGTACGCAGTATTTT.

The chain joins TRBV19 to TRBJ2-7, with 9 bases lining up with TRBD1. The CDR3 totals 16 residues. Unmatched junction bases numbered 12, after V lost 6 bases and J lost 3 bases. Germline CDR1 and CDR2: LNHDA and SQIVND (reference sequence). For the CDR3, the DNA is TGTGCCAGTAGCAAGGGGACACAGGGGGCGAGCTACGAGCAGTACTTC. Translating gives CASSKGTQGASYEQYF.

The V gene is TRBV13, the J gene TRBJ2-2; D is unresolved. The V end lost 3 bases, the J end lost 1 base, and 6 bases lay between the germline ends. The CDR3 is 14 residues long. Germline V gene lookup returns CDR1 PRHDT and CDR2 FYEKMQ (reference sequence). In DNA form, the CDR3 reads TGTGCCAGCAGCTTCGGACGGAACACCGGGGAGCTGTTTTTT. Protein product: CASSFGRNTGELFF.

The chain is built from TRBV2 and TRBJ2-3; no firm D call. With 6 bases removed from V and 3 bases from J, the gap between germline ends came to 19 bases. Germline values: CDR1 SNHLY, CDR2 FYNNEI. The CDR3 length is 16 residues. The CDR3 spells CASRGSRPEATDTQYF. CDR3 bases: TGTGCCAGCAGGGGCTCCAGGCCCGAGGCTACAGATACGCAGTATTTT.

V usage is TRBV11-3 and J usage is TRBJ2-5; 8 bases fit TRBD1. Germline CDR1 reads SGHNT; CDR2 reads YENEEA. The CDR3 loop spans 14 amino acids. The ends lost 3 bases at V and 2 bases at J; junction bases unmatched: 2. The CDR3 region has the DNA TGTGCCAGCAGCTTGGGGACAGGACAAGAGACCCAGTACTTC. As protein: CASSLGTGQETQYF.

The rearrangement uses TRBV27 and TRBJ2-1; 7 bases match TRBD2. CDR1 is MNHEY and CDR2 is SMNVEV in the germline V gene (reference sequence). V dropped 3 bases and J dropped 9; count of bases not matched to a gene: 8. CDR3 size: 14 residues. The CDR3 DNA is TGTGCCAGCAGTTTTGGGGGGAGGGCCGGTGAGCAGTTCTTC. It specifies CASSFGGRAGEQFF.

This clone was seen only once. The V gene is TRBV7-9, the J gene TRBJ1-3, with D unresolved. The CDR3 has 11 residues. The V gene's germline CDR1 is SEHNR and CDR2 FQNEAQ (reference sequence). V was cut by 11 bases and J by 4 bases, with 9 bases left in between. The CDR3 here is CACKDGNTIYF. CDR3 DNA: TGTGCCTGCAAGGACGGAAACACCATATATTTT.

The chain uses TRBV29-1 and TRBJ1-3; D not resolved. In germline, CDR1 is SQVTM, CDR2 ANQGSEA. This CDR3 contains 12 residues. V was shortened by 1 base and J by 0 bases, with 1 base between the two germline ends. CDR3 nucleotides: TGCAGCGTTGAAGTCTCTGGAAACACCATATATTTT. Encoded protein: CSVEVSGNTIYF.

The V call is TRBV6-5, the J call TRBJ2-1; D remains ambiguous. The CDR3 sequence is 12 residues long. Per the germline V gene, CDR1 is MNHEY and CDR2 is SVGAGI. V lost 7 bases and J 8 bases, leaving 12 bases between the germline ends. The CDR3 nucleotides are TGTGCCAGCAAAGATCCGAACGATGAGCAGTTCTTC. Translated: CASKDPNDEQFF.

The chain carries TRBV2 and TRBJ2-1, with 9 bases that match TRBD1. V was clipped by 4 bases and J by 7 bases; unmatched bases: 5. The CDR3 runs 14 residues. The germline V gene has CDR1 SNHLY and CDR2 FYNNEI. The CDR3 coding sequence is TGTGCCAGCAGTGTACAGGGGGCTAGGAATGAGCAGTTCTTC. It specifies CASSVQGARNEQFF. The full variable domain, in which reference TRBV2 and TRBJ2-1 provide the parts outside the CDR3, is EPEVTQTPSHQVTQMGQEVILRCVPISNHLYFYWYRQILGQKVEFLVSFYNNEISEKSEIFDDQFSVERPDGSNFTLKIRSTKLEDSAMYFCASSVQGARNEQFFGPGTRLTVL.

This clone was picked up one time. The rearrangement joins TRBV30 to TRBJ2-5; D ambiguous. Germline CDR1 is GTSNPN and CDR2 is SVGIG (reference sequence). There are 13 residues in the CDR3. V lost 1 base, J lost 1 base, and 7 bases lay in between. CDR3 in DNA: TGTGCCTGGAGTGGGAGACCCCAAGAGACCCAGTACTTC. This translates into CAWSGRPQETQYF.